Following are 17 T cell receptor beta chains from one sample sequenced in a study of T cell responses to AZD1222 COVID-19 vaccine. Some clones are missing from TCRdb's copy, which holds only in-frame ones; the method was immunoSEQ multiplex PCR. This sample has around 100,000 clones, with around 87% found just once. This specimen consisted of peripheral blood, obtained on day 0 of AZD1222 vaccination. The receptors were gathered from an adult in good health.

The chain recombines TRBV24-1 with TRBJ2-7; tentative D call: TRBD1 (6 bases). The CDR3 extends over 14 amino acids. Trimming cost V 3 bases and J 5 bases, with 13 bases left between them. Germline CDR1 is KGHDR and CDR2 is SFDVKD. The CDR3 sequence: CATSDNRVGDEQYF. CDR3 nucleotide sequence: TGTGCCACCAGTGATAACAGGGTCGGCGACGAGCAGTACTTC.

The rearrangement joins TRBV19 to TRBJ2-1; 7 bases fit TRBD2. Looked up from germline, CDR1 is LNHDA and CDR2 is SQIVND (reference sequence). CDR3 length equals 16 residues. Germline trimming cut 3 bases from V and 6 bases from J; bases unmatched to any gene: 11. In DNA, the CDR3 is TGTGCCAGTAGTATGGCGCGGGAGACATATCTCAATGAGCAGTTCTTC. Protein sequence: CASSMARETYLNEQFF.

The V call is TRBV5-1, the J call TRBJ2-7; 16 bases line up with TRBD2. V lost 0 bases to trimming and J lost 5 bases; unmatched junction nucleotides: 5. The CDR3 is made up of 17 amino acids. CDR1 SGHRS and CDR2 YFSETQ come from the germline V gene. CDR3 sequence: CASSLDGTSGGVDEQYF. DNA for the CDR3: TGCGCCAGCAGCTTGGATGGGACTAGCGGGGGGGTAGACGAGCAGTACTTC.

J is TRBJ1-5 and V is TRBV19, with D unresolved. Germline V gene data show CDR1 as LNHDA and CDR2 as SQIVND (reference sequence). The CDR3 spans 11 residues. The CDR3 here is CGAGSNQPQHF. The CDR3 region has the DNA TGTGGCGCGGGCAGCAATCAGCCCCAGCATTTT.

V is TRBV11-2 and J is TRBJ2-7; 13 bases are a match to TRBD2. Germline values: CDR1 SGHAT, CDR2 FQNNGV. With V trimmed by 5 bases and J by 2 bases, 3 bases remained unmatched. The CDR3 is 15 residues long. This chain's CDR3 is CASSPGLAGTYEQYF. CDR3 nucleotide sequence: TGTGCCAGCAGCCCGGGACTAGCGGGAACCTACGAGCAGTACTTC.

This chain uses TRBV5-6 with TRBJ1-2; D is uncertain. V lost 4 bases and J lost 8, with 9 bases in between. CDR1 is SGHDT, CDR2 YYEEEE, per germline. This CDR3 is built from 11 residues. Here the CDR3 reads CASSQTGGYTF. The CDR3 DNA is TGTGCCAGCAGCCAAACGGGGGGCTACACCTTC.

The chain combines TRBV7-9 with TRBJ2-5; a possible D gene is TRBD2 (6 bases). The V gene lost 5 bases and the J gene lost 2 bases, with 12 bases spanning the gap. CDR3 size: 14 residues. Germline-derived CDR1 and CDR2 are SEHNR and FQNEAQ (reference sequence). CDR3 sequence (DNA): TGTGCCAGCAGCCCCTATAGCGGTCAAGAGACCCAGTACTTC. Its translation is CASSPYSGQETQYF.

The chain links TRBV5-5 to TRBJ2-1, with D possibly TRBD1 on 5 matching bases. CDR3 size: 17 residues. In germline, CDR1 is SGHKS, CDR2 YYEKEE (reference sequence). V lost 4 bases and J lost 2, with 19 bases in between. The CDR3 DNA sequence: TGTGCCAGCAGCCCAAGGACAACCGATACCCCCTACAATGAGCAGTTCTTC. It codes for CASSPRTTDTPYNEQFF.

V usage is TRBV19 and J usage is TRBJ1-5; D not resolved. CDR3 length: 16 residues. The germline V gene encodes CDR1 LNHDA and CDR2 SQIVND (reference sequence). V lost 0 bases, J lost 3 bases, and 12 bases lay in between. CDR3 DNA: TGTGCCAGTAGTATAGAAGGAACTTACCTCAATCAGCCCCAGCATTTT. Amino acids: CASSIEGTYLNQPQHF.

The J gene is TRBJ2-3, the V gene TRBV5-1; D might be TRBD1 (5 bases). Between the trimmed V and J ends, which lost 2 bases and 3 bases, there was a span of 16 bases. The CDR3 sequence is 16 residues long. CDR1 and CDR2 from the germline V gene are SGHRS and YFSETQ. The CDR3 DNA reads as TGCGCCAGCAGCTTAGGGGAAAGGAGCACAACAGATACGCAGTATTTT. This translates into CASSLGERSTTDTQYF.

The V gene is TRBV4-1, the J gene TRBJ1-1, with D unresolved. Per the germline V gene, CDR1 is MGHRA and CDR2 is YSYEKL. Trimming pared 1 base from V and 10 bases from J, leaving 22 bases between. This CDR3 comprises 16 residues. CDR3 loop: CASSQVGTKSPLRAFF. CDR3 coding DNA: TGCGCCAGCAGCCAAGTGGGAACTAAATCACCACTGCGAGCTTTCTTT.

As for this clone: Possible read error: a much larger clone is one base away. This specimen includes other DNA sequences encoding the same CDR3. The chain uses TRBV9 and TRBJ2-2, with D perhaps assigned TRBD1 or TRBD2 (6 bases each). The CDR3 length is 14 residues. CDR1 is SGDLS, CDR2 YYNGEE, per germline. V lost 5 bases, J lost 1 base, and 9 bases lay in between. The CDR3 DNA is TGTGCCAGCAGGGCGGGACAGAACACCGGGGAGCTGTTTTTT. It specifies CASRAGQNTGELFF. Full variable domain (remainder filled in from reference TRBV9 and TRBJ2-2): DSGVTQTPKHLITATGQRVTLRCSPRSGDLSVYWYQQSLDQGLQFLIQYYNGEERAKGNILERFSAQQFPDLHSELNLSSLELGDSALYFCASRAGQNTGELFFGEGSRLTVL.

V gene TRBV24-1 combines with J gene TRBJ2-3; D uncertain. The CDR3 has 13 amino acids. Germline V gene data show CDR1 as KGHDR and CDR2 as SFDVKD. V lost 5 bases, J lost 7 bases, and 12 bases lay in between. In DNA, the CDR3 is TGTGCCACCAGTGGGAGCCCCGGGTATACGCAGTATTTT. Protein: CATSGSPGYTQYF.

The V call is TRBV5-6, the J call TRBJ2-3; D possibly corresponds to TRBD2 (5 bases). V gave up 6 bases and J gave up 0 bases, with 20 bases separating them. Germline V gives CDR1 SGHDT, CDR2 YYEEEE. The CDR3 runs 17 residues. The CDR3 here is CASTRVIRAASTDTQYF. In nucleotides, the CDR3 is TGTGCCAGCACCCGCGTCATACGAGCGGCTAGCACAGATACGCAGTATTTT.

This sequence joins TRBV7-2 and TRBJ2-7; TRBD1 might be the D (5 bases). Trimming removed 1 base from V and 3 bases from J, with 7 bases in between. The CDR3 extends over 13 amino acids. Germline lookup yields CDR1 SGHTA and CDR2 FQGNSA. The CDR3 spells CASSLGTIYEQYF. The CDR3 nucleotides read TGTGCCAGCAGCTTAGGGACAATCTACGAGCAGTACTTC.

V and J are TRBV16 and TRBJ2-1; 9 bases match TRBD1. The V gene end was trimmed by 4 bases and the J gene end by 11 bases; junction bases not matched to a gene: 18. Germline V lookup: CDR1 KGHSY, CDR2 FQNENV. The length of the CDR3 is 17 residues. CDR3 residues: CASSPLKRDRAIGKQFF. CDR3 nucleotides: TGTGCCAGCAGCCCCTTAAAGCGGGACAGGGCAATCGGAAAGCAGTTCTTC.

The chain carries TRBV14 and TRBJ2-7; TRBD1 agrees at 8 bases. This CDR3 comprises 13 residues. Per the germline V gene, CDR1 is SGHDN and CDR2 is FVKESK. Trimming at V came to 3 bases and at J to 6 bases, leaving 4 bases not matched to a gene. CDR3: CASSQDRDGEQYF. In DNA, the CDR3 is TGTGCCAGCAGCCAGGACAGGGATGGCGAGCAGTACTTC. Using reference TRBV14 and TRBJ2-7 for the parts outside the CDR3, the full variable domain is EAGVTQFPSHSVIEKGQTVTLRCDPISGHDNLYWYRRVMGKEIKFLLHFVKESKQDESGMPNNRFLAERTGGTYSTLKVQPAELEDSGVYFCASSQDRDGEQYFGPGTRLTVT.